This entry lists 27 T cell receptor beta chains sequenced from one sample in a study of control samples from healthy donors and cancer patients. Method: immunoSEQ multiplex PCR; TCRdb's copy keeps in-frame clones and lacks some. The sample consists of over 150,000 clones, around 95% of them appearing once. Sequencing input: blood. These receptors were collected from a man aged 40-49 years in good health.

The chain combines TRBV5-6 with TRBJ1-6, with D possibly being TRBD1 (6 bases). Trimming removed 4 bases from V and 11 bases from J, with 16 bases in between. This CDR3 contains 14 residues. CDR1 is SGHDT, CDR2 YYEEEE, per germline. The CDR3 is CASSTAGTTPPLHF. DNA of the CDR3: TGTGCCAGCAGCACCGCAGGGACAACGCCACCCCTCCACTTT.

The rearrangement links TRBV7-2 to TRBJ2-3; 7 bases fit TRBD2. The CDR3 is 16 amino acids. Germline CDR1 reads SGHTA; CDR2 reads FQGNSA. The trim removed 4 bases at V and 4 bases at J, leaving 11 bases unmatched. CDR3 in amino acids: CASSSIPGGYADTQYF. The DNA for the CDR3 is TGTGCCAGCAGCTCAATTCCCGGGGGGTACGCAGATACGCAGTATTTT.

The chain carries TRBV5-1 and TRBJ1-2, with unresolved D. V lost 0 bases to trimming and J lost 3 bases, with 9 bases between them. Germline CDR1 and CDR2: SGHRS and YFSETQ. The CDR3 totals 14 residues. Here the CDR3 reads CASSLGHRDYGYTF. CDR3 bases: TGCGCCAGCAGCTTGGGGCACCGGGACTATGGCTACACCTTC.

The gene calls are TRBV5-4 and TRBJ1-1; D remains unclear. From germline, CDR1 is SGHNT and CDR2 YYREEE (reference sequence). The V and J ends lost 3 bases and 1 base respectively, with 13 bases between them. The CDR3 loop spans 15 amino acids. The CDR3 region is CASSSAGFPNTEAFF. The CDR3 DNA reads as TGTGCCAGCAGCTCCGCGGGGTTTCCGAACACTGAAGCTTTCTTT.

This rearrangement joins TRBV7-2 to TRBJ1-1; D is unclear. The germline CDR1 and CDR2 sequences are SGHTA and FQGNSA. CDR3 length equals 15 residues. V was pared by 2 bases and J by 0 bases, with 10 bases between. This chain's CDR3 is CASSLYPKMNTEAFF. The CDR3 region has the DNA TGTGCCAGCAGCTTATACCCGAAAATGAACACTGAAGCTTTCTTT.

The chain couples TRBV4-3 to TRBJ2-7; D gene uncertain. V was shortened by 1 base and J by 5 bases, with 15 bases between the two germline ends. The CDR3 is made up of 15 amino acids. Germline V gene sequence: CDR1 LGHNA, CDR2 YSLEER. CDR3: CASSQGEGSADEQYF. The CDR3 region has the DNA TGCGCCAGCAGCCAAGGAGAAGGTAGTGCGGACGAGCAGTACTTC.

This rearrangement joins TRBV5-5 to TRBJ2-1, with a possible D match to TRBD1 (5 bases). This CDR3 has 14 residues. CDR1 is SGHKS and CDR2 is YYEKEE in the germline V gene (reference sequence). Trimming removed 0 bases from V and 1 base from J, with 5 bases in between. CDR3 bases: TGTGCCAGCAGCTTGGAGGGGTCCTACAATGAGCAGTTCTTC. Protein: CASSLEGSYNEQFF.

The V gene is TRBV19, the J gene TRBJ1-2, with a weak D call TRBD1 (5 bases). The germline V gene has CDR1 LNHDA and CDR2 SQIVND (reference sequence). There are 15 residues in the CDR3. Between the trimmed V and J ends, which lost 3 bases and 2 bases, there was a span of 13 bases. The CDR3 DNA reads TGTGCCAGTAGTATGGTCTATCGGGGGAACTATGGCTACACCTTC. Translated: CASSMVYRGNYGYTF.

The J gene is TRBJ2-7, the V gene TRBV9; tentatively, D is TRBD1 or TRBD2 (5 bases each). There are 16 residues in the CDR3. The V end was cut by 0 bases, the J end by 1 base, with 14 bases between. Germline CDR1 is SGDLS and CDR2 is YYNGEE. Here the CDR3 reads CASSVVGTADSYEQYF. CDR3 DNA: TGTGCCAGCAGCGTAGTCGGGACGGCCGATTCCTACGAGCAGTACTTC. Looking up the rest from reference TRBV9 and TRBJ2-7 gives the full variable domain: DSGVTQTPKHLITATGQRVTLRCSPRSGDLSVYWYQQSLDQGLQFLIQYYNGEERAKGNILERFSAQQFPDLHSELNLSSLELGDSALYFCASSVVGTADSYEQYFGPGTRLTVT.

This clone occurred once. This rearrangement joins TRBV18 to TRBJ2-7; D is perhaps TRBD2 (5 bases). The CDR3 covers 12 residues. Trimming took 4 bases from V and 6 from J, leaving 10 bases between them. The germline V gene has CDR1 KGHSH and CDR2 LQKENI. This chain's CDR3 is CASSRQDSEQYF. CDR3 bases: TGTGCCAGCTCACGCCAGGACTCCGAGCAGTACTTC.

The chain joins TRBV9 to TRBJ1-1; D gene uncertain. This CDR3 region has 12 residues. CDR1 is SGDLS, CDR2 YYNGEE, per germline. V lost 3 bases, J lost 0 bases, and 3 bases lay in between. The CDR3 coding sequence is TGTGCCAGCAGCGGGGTGAACACTGAAGCTTTCTTT. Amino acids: CASSGVNTEAFF.

As DNA, the CDR3 is TGTGCCAGCAGCCACAGGGGGACCTACGAGCAGTACTTC. Translated, it gives CASSHRGTYEQYF. The chain is built from TRBV4-2 and TRBJ2-7, with 7 bases fitting TRBD1. The trim removed 3 bases at V and 2 bases at J, leaving 1 base unmatched. The CDR3 consists of 13 residues. Per germline, CDR1 LGHNA and CDR2 YNFKEQ.

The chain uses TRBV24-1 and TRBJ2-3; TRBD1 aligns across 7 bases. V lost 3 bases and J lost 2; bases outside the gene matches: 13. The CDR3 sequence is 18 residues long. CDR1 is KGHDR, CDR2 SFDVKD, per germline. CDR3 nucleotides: TGTGCCACCAGTGATCCCCTGCAGGGCGACAGGGACACAGATACGCAGTATTTT. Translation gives CATSDPLQGDRDTDTQYF.

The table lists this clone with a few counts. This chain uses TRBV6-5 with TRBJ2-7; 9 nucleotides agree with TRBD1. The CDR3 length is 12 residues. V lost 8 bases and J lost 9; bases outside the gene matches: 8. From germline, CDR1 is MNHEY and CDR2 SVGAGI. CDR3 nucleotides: TGTGCCAGCTGGGACAGGGTCCACCGGCAGTACTTC. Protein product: CASWDRVHRQYF.

In DNA, the CDR3 is TGCAGCGTTGATGGGAACACTGAAGCTTTCTTT. Amino acid sequence: CSVDGNTEAFF. The rearrangement links TRBV29-1 to TRBJ1-1; D ambiguous. Germline CDR1 and CDR2: SQVTM and ANQGSEA. Trimming stripped 3 bases from V and 1 base from J, with 3 bases between. The CDR3 contains 11 residues. The full variable domain, in which reference TRBV29-1 and TRBJ1-1 provide the parts outside the CDR3, is SAVISQKPSRDICQRGTSLTIQCQVDSQVTMMFWYRQQPGQSLTLIATANQGSEATYESGFVIDKFPISRPNLTFSTLTVSNMSPEDSSIYLCSVDGNTEAFFGQGTRLTVV.

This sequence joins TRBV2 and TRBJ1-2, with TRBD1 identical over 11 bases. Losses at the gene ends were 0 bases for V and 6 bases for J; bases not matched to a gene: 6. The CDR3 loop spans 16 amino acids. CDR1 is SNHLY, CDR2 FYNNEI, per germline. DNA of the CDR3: TGTGCCAGCAGTGAAGCCGGGACAGGGGGTCTTAATGGCTACACCTTC. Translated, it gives CASSEAGTGGLNGYTF.

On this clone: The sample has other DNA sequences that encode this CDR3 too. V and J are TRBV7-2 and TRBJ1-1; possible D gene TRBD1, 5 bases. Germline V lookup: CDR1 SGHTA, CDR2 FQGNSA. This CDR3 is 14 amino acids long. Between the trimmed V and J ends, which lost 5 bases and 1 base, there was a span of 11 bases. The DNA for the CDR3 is TGTGCCAGCAGCCGGGACCGGGGGAACACTGAAGCTTTCTTT. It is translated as CASSRDRGNTEAFF.

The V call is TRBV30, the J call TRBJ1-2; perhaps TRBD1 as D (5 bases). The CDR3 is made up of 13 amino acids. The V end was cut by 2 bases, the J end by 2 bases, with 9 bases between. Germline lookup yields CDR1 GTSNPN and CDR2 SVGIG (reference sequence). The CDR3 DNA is TGTGCCTGGAGTCCGACAGCGAACTATGGCTACACCTTC. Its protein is CAWSPTANYGYTF.

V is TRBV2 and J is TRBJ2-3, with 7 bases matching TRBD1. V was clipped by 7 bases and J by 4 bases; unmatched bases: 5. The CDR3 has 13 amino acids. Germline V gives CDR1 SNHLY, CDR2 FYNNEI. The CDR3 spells CASNRQGPDTQYF. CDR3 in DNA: TGTGCCAGCAACCGACAGGGTCCAGATACGCAGTATTTT.

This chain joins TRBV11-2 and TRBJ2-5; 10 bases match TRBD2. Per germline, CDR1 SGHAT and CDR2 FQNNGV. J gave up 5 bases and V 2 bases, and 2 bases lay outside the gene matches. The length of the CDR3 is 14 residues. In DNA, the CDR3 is TGTGCCAGCAGCTTACTAGCGGGGGTGGAGACCCAGTACTTC. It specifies CASSLLAGVETQYF.

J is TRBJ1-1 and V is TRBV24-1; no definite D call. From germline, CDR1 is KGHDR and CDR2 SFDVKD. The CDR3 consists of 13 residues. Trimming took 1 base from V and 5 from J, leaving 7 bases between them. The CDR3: CATSDFHGTEAFF. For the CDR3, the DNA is TGTGCCACCAGTGATTTCCACGGGACTGAAGCTTTCTTT.

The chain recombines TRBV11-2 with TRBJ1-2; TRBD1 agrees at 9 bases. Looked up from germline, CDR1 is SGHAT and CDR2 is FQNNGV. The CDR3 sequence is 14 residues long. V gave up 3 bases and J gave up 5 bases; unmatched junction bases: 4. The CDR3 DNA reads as TGTGCCAGCAGCTTGGGACAGGGATATTATGGCTACACCTTC. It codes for CASSLGQGYYGYTF. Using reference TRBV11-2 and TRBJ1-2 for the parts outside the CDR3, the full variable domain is EAGVAQSPRYKIIEKRQSVAFWCNPISGHATLYWYQQILGQGPKLLIQFQNNGVVDDSQLPKDRFSAERLKGVDSTLKIQPAKLEDSAVYLCASSLGQGYYGYTFGSGTRLTVV.

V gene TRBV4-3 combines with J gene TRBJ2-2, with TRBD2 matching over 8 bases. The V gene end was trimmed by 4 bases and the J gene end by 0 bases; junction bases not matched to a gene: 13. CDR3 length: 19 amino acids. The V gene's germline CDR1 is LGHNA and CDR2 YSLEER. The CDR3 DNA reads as TGCGCCAGCAGCCCCATATACCCAAAGCGGGGGACGAACACCGGGGAGCTGTTTTTT. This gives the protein CASSPIYPKRGTNTGELFF.

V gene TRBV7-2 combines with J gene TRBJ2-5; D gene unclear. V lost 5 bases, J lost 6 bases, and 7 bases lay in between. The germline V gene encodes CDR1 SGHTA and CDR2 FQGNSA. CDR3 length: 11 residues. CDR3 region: CASSVTQTQYF. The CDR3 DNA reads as TGTGCCAGCAGCGTCACTCAGACCCAGTACTTC.

The CDR3 protein is CASSESADTQYF. The CDR3 nucleotides are TGTGCCAGCAGTGAATCAGCAGATACGCAGTATTTT. The rearrangement uses TRBV2 and TRBJ2-3; D gene ambiguous. The germline V gene encodes CDR1 SNHLY and CDR2 FYNNEI. The V end was cut by 2 bases, the J end by 4 bases, with 4 bases between. The CDR3 spans 12 residues.

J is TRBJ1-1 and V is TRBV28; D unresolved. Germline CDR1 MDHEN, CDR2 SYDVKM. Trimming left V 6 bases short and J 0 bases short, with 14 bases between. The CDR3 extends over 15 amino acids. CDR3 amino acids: CASRPRPGMNTEAFF. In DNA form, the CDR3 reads TGTGCCAGCAGGCCCCGCCCAGGCATGAACACTGAAGCTTTCTTT.

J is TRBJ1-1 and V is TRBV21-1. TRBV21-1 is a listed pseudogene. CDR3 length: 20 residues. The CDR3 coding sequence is TGTGCCAGCAGGGAACGGTATGCGCCACTACCGAGCCCCACGAACACTGAAGCTTTCTTT. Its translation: CASRERYAPLPSPTNTEAFF.